The rows below give T cell receptor beta chains drawn from one sample of a study of blood T cell repertoires in COVID-19. The assay was immunoSEQ multiplex PCR, and TCRdb's table has in-frame clones only and misses some. The sample shows hundreds of thousands of clones, almost 85% of them seen only once. Sequencing was performed on peripheral blood. These receptors were obtained from a man aged 45-60 years with active or convalescent COVID-19. Each CDR3 is given with its conserved first and last residue. The order of the fields is V gene, D gene, J gene, clone size, CDR3 protein, CDR3 DNA. The D gene is left open where the match is weak. Clone size, where shown, is once, few, many, or a class for clones that have expanded.

TRBV7-8,TRBD1,TRBJ1-3,NA,CASSHLTGGSGNTIYF,TGTGCCAGCAGCCACCTGACAGGGGGCTCTGGAAACACCATATATTTT
TRBV9,NA,TRBJ2-2,NA,CASSVVNGELFF,TGTGCCAGCAGCGTAGTAAACGGGGAGCTGTTTTTT
TRBV7-8,TRBD2,TRBJ2-1,NA,CASRDSGSSYNEQFF,TGTGCCAGCAGGGATAGCGGGAGTTCCTACAATGAGCAGTTCTTC
TRBV2,TRBD2,TRBJ2-5,NA,CASSDQGGVRETQYF,TGTGCCAGCAGTGATCAGGGAGGGGTGCGGGAGACCCAGTACTTC
TRBV30,NA,TRBJ1-3,NA,CAWRQTPGLPSGNTIYF,TGTGCCTGGAGACAGACTCCGGGACTCCCGTCTGGAAACACCATATATTTT
TRBV28,NA,TRBJ1-5,NA,CASSLDSGNQPQHF,TGTGCCAGCAGTTTAGACTCGGGCAATCAGCCCCAGCATTTT
TRBV2,NA,TRBJ1-2,NA,CASSEDSGGGGYTF,TGTGCCAGCAGTGAGGACAGTGGGGGTGGAGGCTACACCTTC
TRBV7-3,NA,TRBJ2-2,NA,CASSPTDSYTGELFF,TGTGCCAGCAGCCCAACGGACAGTTACACCGGGGAGCTGTTTTTT
TRBV5-1,NA,TRBJ1-1,NA,CASSLGQSNTEAFF,TGCGCCAGCAGCTTGGGACAATCGAACACTGAAGCTTTCTTT
TRBV4-1,TRBD2,TRBJ2-7,NA,CASSQGGGAYEQYF,TGCGCCAGCAGCCAGGGTGGGGGGGCCTACGAGCAGTACTTC
TRBV5-6,NA,TRBJ1-1,NA,CASSLDRNTEAFF,TGTGCCAGCAGCTTGGACAGGAACACTGAAGCTTTCTTT
TRBV12-1,NA,TRBJ2-7,NA,CASSFYFRDRAYSYEQYF,TGTGCCAGCAGCTTTTACTTCCGGGACAGGGCTTATTCCTACGAGCAGTACTTC
TRBV7-9,NA,TRBJ2-6,NA,CAIPSEGAGANVLTF,TGTGCCATCCCATCGGAGGGCGCTGGGGCCAACGTCCTGACTTTC
TRBV9,NA,TRBJ2-1,NA,CASSVGQTSSYNEQFF,TGTGCCAGCAGCGTAGGACAGACCAGCTCCTACAATGAGCAGTTCTTC
TRBV5-1,TRBD2,TRBJ2-3,once,CASTKAGGTDTQYF,TGCGCCAGCACCAAGGCGGGGGGGACAGATACGCAGTATTTT
TRBV6-6,NA,TRBJ2-5,NA,CASSYSTGETQYF,TGTGCCAGCAGTTACTCGACCGGGGAGACCCAGTACTTC